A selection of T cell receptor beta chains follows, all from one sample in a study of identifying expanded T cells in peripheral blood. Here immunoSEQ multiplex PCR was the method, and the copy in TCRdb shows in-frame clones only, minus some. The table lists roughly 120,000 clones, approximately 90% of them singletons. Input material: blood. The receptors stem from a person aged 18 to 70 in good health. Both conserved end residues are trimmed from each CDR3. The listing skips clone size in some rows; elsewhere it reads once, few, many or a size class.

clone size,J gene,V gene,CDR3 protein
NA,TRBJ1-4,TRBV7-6,ASSRGQATNEKLF
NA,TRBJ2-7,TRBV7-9,ASSLAVTSGGSYEQY
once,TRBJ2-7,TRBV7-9,ASSLRQAAYEQY
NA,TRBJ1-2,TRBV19,ASSIIPSHNYGYT
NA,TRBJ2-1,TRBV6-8,ASSYAGGAFSVWTSGRAVEQF
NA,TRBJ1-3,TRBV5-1,ASRPFPYEDSGNTIY
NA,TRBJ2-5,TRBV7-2,ASSPLGTSGETQY
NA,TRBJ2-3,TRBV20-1,SAKGPDTQY
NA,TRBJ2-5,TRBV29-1,SVVGTMNNQETQY
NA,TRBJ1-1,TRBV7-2,ASSLDFGENTEAF
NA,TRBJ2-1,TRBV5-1,ASSPGGGRSYNEQF
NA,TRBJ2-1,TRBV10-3,AILAGVGDEQF
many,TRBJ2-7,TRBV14,ASSVRDRNYEQY
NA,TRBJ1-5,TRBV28,ASSSPRGARQPQH
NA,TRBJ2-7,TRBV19,ASSPGHYEQY
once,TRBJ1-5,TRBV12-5,ASGFKFGGNQPQH
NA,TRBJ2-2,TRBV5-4,ASSGMGTSGELF